This T cell receptor (beta chain) was observed in a study of response to subunit inactivated influenza vaccine. TCRdb independently ran MiXCR on the RT-PCR reads; one entry per CDR3 protein. The sample carries roughly 550,000 distinct CDR3 sequences, 20% to 25% recorded once. Deletions cut 9 bases from V and 10 bases from J, with 24 bases between. The germline V gene encodes CDR1 LNHDA and CDR2 SQIVND (reference sequence). There are 14 residues in the CDR3. This clonotype was seen a few times. This sample was shared with a second study, whose subject was T cells expressing NK-cell markers. As reported in that work: Scientists made TCR beta cDNA using 5'RACE template switching with UMIs. It was sorted CD3+CD56+NKG2C+, CD3+CD56+NKG2C- and CD3+CD56-NKG2C+ T cells that supplied the TCR beta repertoires. These same clonotypes (in a few donors) also led the CD3+CD56-NKG2C+ fraction.

This receptor was obtained from a middle-aged man who received an inactivated influenza vaccine. The starting material was CD4+ T cells sorted from PBMCs, obtained roughly 12 days after vaccination. The gene calls are TRBV19 and TRBJ1-1; D perhaps matches TRBD1 (5 bases). The CDR3 reads CASKTEASRPGAFF. CDR3 DNA sequence: TGTGCCAGCAAGACAGAGGCATCCCGTCCTGGAGCTTTCTTT.